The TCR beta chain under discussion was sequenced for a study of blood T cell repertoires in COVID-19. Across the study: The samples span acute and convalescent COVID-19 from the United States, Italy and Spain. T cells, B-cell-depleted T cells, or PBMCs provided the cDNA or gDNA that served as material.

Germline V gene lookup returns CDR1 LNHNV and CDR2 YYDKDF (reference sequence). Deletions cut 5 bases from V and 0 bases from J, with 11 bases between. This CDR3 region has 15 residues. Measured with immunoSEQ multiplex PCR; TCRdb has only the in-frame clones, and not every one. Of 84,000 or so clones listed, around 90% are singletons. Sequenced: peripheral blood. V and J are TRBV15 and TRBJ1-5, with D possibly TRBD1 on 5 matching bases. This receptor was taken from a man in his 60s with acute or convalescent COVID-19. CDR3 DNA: TGTGCCACCAGCGAAAAAGGGGATAGCAATCAGCCCCAGCATTTT. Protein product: CATSEKGDSNQPQHF.